This is a list of T cell receptor beta chains from one sample in a study of cytomegalovirus exposure and HLA in healthy donors. Sequencing was performed with immunoSEQ multiplex PCR; in TCRdb, only in-frame clones are kept and a portion is missing. Of approximately 200,000 clones in the sample, around 79% were seen once. Specimen: PBMCs. Receptor source: a woman aged 30 to 39 in good health and CMV-seropositive. The CDR3 runs from the conserved cysteine through the conserved F or W. A D gene is named only where the DNA matches it firmly. Only part of the rows carry a size: once, few, many, or a class if the clone is expanded.

clone size	J gene	V gene	D gene	CDR3 DNA	CDR3 protein
few	TRBJ2-5	TRBV4-1	.	TGCGCCAGCAGCCCGATAGGGGGGGCGGGGGAGACCCAGTACTTC	CASSPIGGAGETQYF
.	TRBJ2-2	TRBV4-1	TRBD1	TGCGCCAGCAGCCCATCGGGACAGGGCAACACCGGGGAGCTGTTTTTT	CASSPSGQGNTGELFF
.	TRBJ2-1	TRBV7-9	TRBD2	TGTGCCAGCAGCCCCAAGACTAGCGGGAGGAATGAGCAGTTCTTC	CASSPKTSGRNEQFF
.	TRBJ2-7	TRBV11-3	.	TGTGCCAGCAGCCATAGGGACACACCCTACGAGCAGTACTTC	CASSHRDTPYEQYF
.	TRBJ2-3	TRBV10-3	.	TGTGCCATCAGCATCGAGGGGAGGACAGATACGCAGTATTTT	CAISIEGRTDTQYF
.	TRBJ2-5	TRBV7-9	TRBD1	TGTGCCAGCAGCCCTGGACAGGGGTTACAAGAGACCCAGTACTTC	CASSPGQGLQETQYF
.	TRBJ2-7	TRBV7-6	TRBD2	TGTGCCAGCAGCCCAACTAGCGGGGTCTCCTACGAGCAGTACTTC	CASSPTSGVSYEQYF
once	TRBJ2-7	TRBV7-2	.	TGTGCCAGCAGCCCCGCGGGGAAAGCCTACGAGCAGTACTTC	CASSPAGKAYEQYF
few	TRBJ1-2	TRBV7-2	TRBD1	TGTGCCAGCAGCGGAGGACAGGGGGGACACTATGGCTACACCTTC	CASSGGQGGHYGYTF
once	TRBJ2-7	TRBV6-5	TRBD2	TGTGCCACCGCGGGAGGACCCACCTACGAGCAGTACTTC	CATAGGPTYEQYF
.	TRBJ2-4	TRBV6-5	.	TGTGCCAGCAGTTACGTCCAGGGGCGCAAAAACATTCAGTACTTC	CASSYVQGRKNIQYF
.	TRBJ2-1	TRBV10-3	.	TGTGCCATCACAGCTAGCTCCTACAATGAGCAGTTCTTC	CAITASSYNEQFF
.	TRBJ1-5	TRBV30	.	TGTGCCTGGAGTGGCCAGGGTTATCAGCCCCAGCATTTT	CAWSGQGYQPQHF
.	TRBJ1-5	TRBV27	.	TGTGCCAGCAGCATAAGGGGATTTAGCAATCAGCCCCAGCATTTT	CASSIRGFSNQPQHF
.	TRBJ1-1	TRBV7-6	.	TGTGCCAGCAGTTCTGAGGGGACACTTGAAGCTTTCTTT	CASSSEGTLEAFF